Following are 17 T cell receptor beta chains from one sample sequenced in a study of cytomegalovirus exposure and HLA in healthy donors. The PCR was carried out with 60 Vbeta primers and 13 Jbeta primers. Measured with immunoSEQ multiplex PCR; TCRdb has only the in-frame clones, and not every one. This repertoire shows tens of thousands of clones, around 78% found once; its top ten account for 6.3%. Specimen: PBMCs. The source of these receptors is a man between 50 and 59 years old in good health and CMV-seronegative.

The gene calls are TRBV28 and TRBJ1-2, with a tentative D call TRBD1 (6 bases). V lost 3 bases, J lost 8 bases, and 16 bases lay in between. Germline values: CDR1 MDHEN, CDR2 SYDVKM. The CDR3 sequence is 14 residues long. The CDR3 protein is CASSFRGARSGYTF. DNA of the CDR3: TGTGCCAGCAGTTTTCGGGGGGCGCGGAGCGGCTACACCTTC.

The table lists this clone with a count of one. CDR3 in amino acids: CASTFDRAYGYTF. In DNA, the CDR3 is TGTGCCAGCACGTTTGACAGGGCTTATGGCTACACCTTC. The J gene is TRBJ1-2, the V gene TRBV6-5; 7 bases are shared with TRBD1. Per the germline V gene, CDR1 is MNHEY and CDR2 is SVGAGI. V lost 7 bases and J lost 5; bases outside the gene matches: 7. CDR3 length equals 13 residues.

The chain carries TRBV19 and TRBJ2-4; 9 bases are shared with TRBD1. The CDR3 totals 17 residues. J was trimmed by 1 base and V by 4 bases; bases with no gene match: 8. Per germline, CDR1 LNHDA and CDR2 SQIVND (reference sequence). The CDR3: CASSRGQGNTAKNIQYF. The CDR3 nucleotides are TGTGCCAGTAGTAGGGGACAGGGTAATACCGCCAAAAACATTCAGTACTTC.

CDR3 nucleotide sequence: TGTGCCAGCAGTTTGGGCAGGCCCTACGAGCAGTACTTC. Residues: CASSLGRPYEQYF. The rearrangement links TRBV28 to TRBJ2-7; D remains unclear. The CDR3 runs 13 residues. CDR1 and CDR2 from the germline V gene are MDHEN and SYDVKM. The V and J ends lost 3 bases and 2 bases respectively, with 8 bases between them.

The chain has TRBV5-8 and TRBJ1-4; tentatively, D is TRBD1 (6 bases). The germline gives CDR1 SGHTS, CDR2 YDEGEE. The CDR3 loop spans 14 amino acids. V was trimmed by 0 bases and J by 8 bases, leaving 11 bases between them. CDR3 amino acids: CASSLETRGEKLFF. CDR3 nucleotide sequence: TGTGCCAGCAGCTTGGAAACGAGGGGGGAAAAACTGTTTTTT.

This clone was detected once. The V gene is TRBV27, the J gene TRBJ2-7; possible D gene TRBD1, 5 bases. CDR1 MNHEY and CDR2 SMNVEV come from the germline V gene (reference sequence). V lost 5 bases to trimming and J lost 2 bases, with 13 bases between them. CDR3 length equals 14 residues. The CDR3 sequence: CASSRQGLAYEQYF. In DNA, the CDR3 is TGTGCCAGCAGTCGTCAGGGTTTGGCCTACGAGCAGTACTTC.

The chain carries TRBV2 and TRBJ1-3; D is possibly TRBD1 (5 bases). CDR1 is SNHLY, CDR2 FYNNEI, per germline. Trimming stripped 5 bases from V and 1 base from J, with 12 bases between. The CDR3 loop spans 15 amino acids. The CDR3, as DNA: TGTGCCAGCAGTCCCAGGGTATCATCTGGAAACACCATATATTTT. Its protein is CASSPRVSSGNTIYF. Filled out from reference TRBV2 and TRBJ1-3, the complete variable domain reads EPEVTQTPSHQVTQMGQEVILRCVPISNHLYFYWYRQILGQKVEFLVSFYNNEISEKSEIFDDQFSVERPDGSNFTLKIRSTKLEDSAMYFCASSPRVSSGNTIYFGEGSWLTVV.

The chain combines TRBV19 with TRBJ1-1; possible D gene TRBD1, 5 bases. Trimming left V 5 bases short and J 7 bases short, with 11 bases between. This CDR3 has 12 residues. The V gene's germline CDR1 is LNHDA and CDR2 SQIVND (reference sequence). The CDR3 loop reads CASSPTAYEAFF. In nucleotides, the CDR3 is TGTGCCAGTAGTCCGACAGCTTATGAAGCTTTCTTT.

In nucleotides, the CDR3 is TGTGCCAGCAGTTTATCGGCAGGGGCGAACACTGAAGCTTTCTTT. Protein product: CASSLSAGANTEAFF. The chain links TRBV27 to TRBJ1-1, with D possibly being TRBD1 (6 bases). V lost 0 bases, J lost 1 base, and 9 bases lay in between. This CDR3 spans 15 amino acids. The germline V gene encodes CDR1 MNHEY and CDR2 SMNVEV (reference sequence).

The V and J genes are TRBV7-8 and TRBJ2-2, with TRBD2 identical over 7 bases. The ends lost 2 bases at V and 6 bases at J; junction bases unmatched: 9. The germline gives CDR1 SGHVS, CDR2 FQNEAQ. This CDR3 has 16 residues. As DNA, the CDR3 is TGTGCCAGCAGCTTACGGGTTGGCGGGAGTCCCGGGGAGCTGTTTTTT. Translated, it gives CASSLRVGGSPGELFF.

The CDR3 bases are TGTGCCAGCAGCCAAAGGAAAAACTACGGGACAGCCAGCCAGCCCCAGCATTTT. Translating it yields CASSQRKNYGTASQPQHF. This chain joins TRBV4-2 and TRBJ1-5, with 7 bases fitting TRBD1. This CDR3 spans 18 amino acids. Germline assignment: CDR1 LGHNA and CDR2 YNFKEQ. The J segment lost 7 bases and the V segment lost 2 bases, leaving 17 bases of the junction unmatched.

The genes are TRBV30 and TRBJ2-6; 8 bases are shared with TRBD1. The CDR3 runs to 17 residues. CDR1 is GTSNPN, CDR2 SVGIG, per germline (reference sequence). J gave up 0 bases and V 3 bases, and 7 bases lay outside the gene matches. The CDR3 DNA follows: TGTGCCTGGAGGAAACAGGGGGTAGCCTCTGGGGCCAACGTCCTGACTTTC. The encoded protein is CAWRKQGVASGANVLTF.

The chain employs TRBV6-5 and TRBJ2-5; 7 nucleotides align to TRBD2. CDR1 is MNHEY, CDR2 SVGAGI, per germline. The CDR3 spans 12 residues. V dropped 5 bases and J dropped 5; count of bases not matched to a gene: 2. DNA of the CDR3: TGTGCCAGCAGTCCCGGGAGGGAGACCCAGTACTTC. Amino acid sequence: CASSPGRETQYF.

The chain combines TRBV27 with TRBJ2-5, with D possibly being TRBD1 (6 bases). V dropped 1 base and J dropped 4 bases, with 13 bases sitting between them. This CDR3 region has 15 residues. Germline assignment: CDR1 MNHEY and CDR2 SMNVEV (reference sequence). CDR3 sequence: CASSLFGSRGETQYF. In DNA, the CDR3 is TGTGCCAGCAGTTTATTCGGCAGCAGGGGAGAGACCCAGTACTTC.

This clone was seen a single time. The CDR3 nucleotides read TGCGCCAGCAGCTTGATACAGGGGGCAGGTGAAGCTTTCTTT. It is translated as CASSLIQGAGEAFF. V gene TRBV5-1 combines with J gene TRBJ1-1, with 9 bases lining up with TRBD1. The V gene end was trimmed by 1 base and the J gene end by 7 bases; junction bases not matched to a gene: 5. CDR1 and CDR2 (germline): SGHRS, YFSETQ. This CDR3 is built from 14 residues.

The chain uses TRBV5-4 and TRBJ2-1, with TRBD1 matching over 8 bases. This CDR3 has 15 residues. Trimming took 2 bases from V and 7 from J; bases not matched to a gene: 8. Per germline, CDR1 SGHNT and CDR2 YYREEE (reference sequence). The CDR3 protein is CASSLRRTGRNEQFF. Written as DNA, the CDR3 is TGTGCCAGCAGCTTACGAAGGACAGGGAGGAATGAGCAGTTCTTC.

This chain links TRBV27 with TRBJ2-7, with 8 bases identical to TRBD2. This CDR3 has 15 amino acids. Germline CDR1 MNHEY, CDR2 SMNVEV (reference sequence). With V trimmed by 6 bases and J by 3 bases, 10 bases remained unmatched. CDR3 region: CASRDPGGAVYEQYF. DNA for the CDR3: TGTGCCAGCAGAGACCCGGGGGGGGCTGTCTACGAGCAGTACTTC.